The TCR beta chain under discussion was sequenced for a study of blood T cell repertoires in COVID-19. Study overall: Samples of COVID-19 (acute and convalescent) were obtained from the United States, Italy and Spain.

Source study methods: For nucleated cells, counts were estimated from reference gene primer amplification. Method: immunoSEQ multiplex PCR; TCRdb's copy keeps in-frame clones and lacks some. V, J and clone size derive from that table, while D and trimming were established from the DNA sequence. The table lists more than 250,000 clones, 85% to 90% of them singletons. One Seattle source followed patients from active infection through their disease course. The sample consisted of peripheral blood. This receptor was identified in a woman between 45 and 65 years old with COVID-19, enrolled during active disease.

The CDR3: CASSSTRAGGEETQYF. In DNA, the CDR3 is TGTGCCAGCAGCTCCACGCGGGCCGGCGGGGAAGAGACCCAGTACTTC. The V gene is TRBV7-7, the J gene TRBJ2-5; a possible D gene is TRBD2 (6 bases). Deletions cut 4 bases from V and 3 bases from J, with 18 bases between. In germline, CDR1 is SSHAT, CDR2 FNYEAQ (reference sequence). The CDR3 runs 16 residues.